These 31 T cell receptor beta chains were sequenced from one sample in a study of T cells in Graves' hyperthyroidism and ophthalmopathy. Amplification targeted TCR beta CDR3 regions from RNA transcripts. Researchers ran a first-round RT-PCR on the TCR CDR3 using the HTBI primer set. TCRdb itself ran the multiplex PCR reads through MiXCR, one entry per CDR3 protein. In the table there are roughly 500,000 distinct CDR3 sequences, 40% to 55% of which are singletons. Sequenced input: peripheral blood or thyroid tissue (not recorded which). These receptors were obtained from an adult woman with Graves' disease, either hyperthyroidism or ophthalmopathy (not recorded which).

The CDR3, as DNA: TGTGCCAGCCGACAGGATCAAGAGACCCAGTACTTC. Protein sequence: CASRQDQETQYF. The chain has TRBV6-1 and TRBJ2-5; a weak D match, TRBD1 (6 bases). Deletions cut 8 bases from V and 2 bases from J, with 9 bases between. Germline CDR1 and CDR2: MNHNS and SASEGT. The CDR3 consists of 12 residues.

This clonotype has at least ten counts. The rearrangement uses TRBV6-6 and TRBJ1-1; D remains unclear. This CDR3 region has 13 residues. Between the trimmed V and J ends, which lost 3 bases and 0 bases, there was a span of 5 bases. Germline CDR1 reads MNHNY; CDR2 reads SVGAGI (reference sequence). The CDR3 region is CASSYDMNTEAFF. CDR3 bases: TGTGCCAGCAGTTATGACATGAACACTGAAGCTTTCTTT.

The V gene is TRBV7-9, the J gene TRBJ1-4; D might be TRBD1 (6 bases). Germline values: CDR1 SEHNR, CDR2 FQNEAQ (reference sequence). V was cut by 6 bases and J by 11 bases, with 16 bases left in between. The CDR3 has 13 residues. CDR3 in amino acids: CASSPGHPRKLFF. As DNA, the CDR3 is TGTGCCAGCAGTCCGGGACATCCTCGGAAACTGTTTTTT.

This clonotype occurred many times. This CDR3 is CSASGQGDQPQHF. CDR3 DNA: TGCAGTGCTAGTGGACAGGGAGATCAGCCCCAGCATTTT. The J gene is TRBJ1-5, the V gene TRBV20-1, with TRBD1 identical over 8 bases. Germline V CDR1 and CDR2: DFQATT, SNEGSKA (reference sequence). The length of the CDR3 is 13 residues. J lost 5 bases, V lost 3 bases, and 3 bases had no gene match.

Many counts were recorded for this clonotype. The chain employs TRBV2 and TRBJ2-7; D is perhaps TRBD1 or TRBD2 (5 bases each). From germline, CDR1 is SNHLY and CDR2 FYNNEI. The V end was cut by 3 bases, the J end by 2 bases, with 14 bases between. The CDR3 sequence is 15 residues long. CDR3 residues: CASSEGRLGPYEQYF. CDR3 bases: TGTGCCAGCAGTGAGGGTAGGCTGGGACCCTACGAGCAGTACTTC.

The rearrangement links TRBV29-1 to TRBJ1-5; 9 bases fit TRBD1. Germline CDR1 and CDR2: SQVTM and ANQGSEA. CDR3 size: 15 residues. V lost 7 bases, J lost 2 bases, and 9 bases stayed unmatched. CDR3 sequence: CSATTGGGRNQPQHF. CDR3 sequence (DNA): TGCAGCGCAACCACAGGGGGCGGACGCAATCAGCCCCAGCATTTT.

This clonotype was found many times. V is TRBV7-2 and J is TRBJ1-5; D is possibly TRBD1 (5 bases). This CDR3 contains 15 residues. Trimming stripped 6 bases from V and 5 bases from J, with 17 bases between. The germline V gene encodes CDR1 SGHTA and CDR2 FQGNSA. The CDR3: CASSHDGDRDQPQHF. The DNA for the CDR3 is TGTGCCAGCAGTCACGATGGGGACCGAGATCAGCCCCAGCATTTT.

Ten or more counts support this clonotype. The rearrangement uses TRBV24-1 and TRBJ2-3, with D uncertain. This CDR3 is 13 amino acids long. Germline CDR1 KGHDR, CDR2 SFDVKD. Trimming took 9 bases from V and 2 from J, leaving 11 bases between them. The CDR3 sequence: CATGRSVTDTQYF. DNA of the CDR3: TGTGCCACCGGGCGCAGCGTCACAGATACGCAGTATTTT.

This clonotype has only one observation. The chain uses TRBV6-1 and TRBJ1-1; D remains ambiguous. V dropped 6 bases and J dropped 0 bases, with 11 bases sitting between them. The CDR3 loop spans 14 amino acids. Germline CDR1 is MNHNS and CDR2 is SASEGT. CDR3 in DNA: TGTGCCAGCAGCCGGGAGACCTTGAACACTGAAGCTTTCTTT. The encoded protein is CASSRETLNTEAFF.

The chain joins TRBV7-2 to TRBJ2-5, with 10 bases identical to TRBD1. Germline CDR1 reads SGHTA; CDR2 reads FQGNSA. The V gene end was trimmed by 7 bases and the J gene end by 0 bases; junction bases not matched to a gene: 5. The CDR3 consists of 15 residues. CDR3 in DNA: TGTGCCAGCACCAGGACAGGGGGAGACCAAGAGACCCAGTACTTC. Translating gives CASTRTGGDQETQYF.

This clonotype was counted many times. This chain uses TRBV5-1 with TRBJ1-5, with D perhaps matching TRBD1 (5 bases). CDR3 length equals 15 residues. CDR1 and CDR2 from the germline V gene are SGHRS and YFSETQ. The germline V and J ends were trimmed by 0 bases and 2 bases, with 9 bases remaining between them. The chain's CDR3 is CASSLGDSRNQPQHF. CDR3 DNA: TGCGCCAGCAGCTTGGGCGACAGCCGCAATCAGCCCCAGCATTTT.

This rearrangement joins TRBV19 to TRBJ1-5, with D uncertain. CDR3 length: 15 residues. CDR1 LNHDA and CDR2 SQIVND come from the germline V gene (reference sequence). Trimming stripped 9 bases from V and 6 bases from J, with 21 bases between. CDR3 sequence reads: CASQGFSRASQPQHF. Written as DNA, the CDR3 is TGTGCCAGCCAAGGCTTCTCTCGCGCCTCTCAGCCCCAGCATTTT.

This clonotype was seen a handful of times. The chain carries TRBV29-1 and TRBJ2-7; no firm D call. Trimming removed 7 bases at V and 4 bases at J, with 8 bases between. CDR3 length: 10 amino acids. Germline V gene lookup returns CDR1 SQVTM and CDR2 ANQGSEA. CDR3 in DNA: TGCAGCGGCAGCTCTTACGAGCAGTACTTC. Residues: CSGSSYEQYF.

Remarks on this clonotype: The junction shows a germline mismatch at one end, possibly a read error. CDR3 sequence (DNA): TGTGCCAGCAGTGCGACAGGCGGGCCGCAGCCCCAGGGCTTC. Translation gives CASSATGGPQPQGF. The chain carries TRBV6-1 and TRBJ2-5, with D maybe TRBD1 (6 bases). This CDR3 comprises 14 residues. Germline CDR1 reads MNHNS; CDR2 reads SASEGT.

This clonotype was seen many times. The genes are TRBV29-1 and TRBJ2-7, with TRBD1 identical over 9 bases. Germline CDR1 reads SQVTM; CDR2 reads ANQGSEA. Losses at the gene ends were 5 bases for V and 5 bases for J; bases not matched to a gene: 7. The CDR3 is made up of 13 amino acids. The CDR3 spells CSVTGQGLDEQYF. The CDR3 region has the DNA TGCAGCGTTACGGGACAGGGTCTCGACGAGCAGTACTTC.

The chain recombines TRBV9 with TRBJ2-3; 10 nucleotides line up with TRBD1. CDR3 length: 16 amino acids. The junction had 7 bases not matched to a gene; V was cut back by 3 bases and J by 3 bases. Germline V CDR1 and CDR2: SGDLS, YYNGEE. Written as DNA, the CDR3 is TGTGCCAGCAGCGAGAGGACAGGGGGGGAGACAGATACGCAGTATTTT. Its protein is CASSERTGGETDTQYF.

This chain links TRBV13 with TRBJ1-6, with TRBD1 matching over 7 bases. The CDR3 consists of 15 residues. Unmatched junction bases numbered 6, after V lost 1 base and J lost 9 bases. CDR1 and CDR2 (germline): PRHDT, FYEKMQ (reference sequence). The CDR3 is CASSLAGTVTSPLHF. The CDR3 nucleotides are TGTGCCAGCAGCTTAGCCGGGACAGTTACTTCACCCCTCCACTTT.

This clonotype was seen ten or more times. The V and J genes are TRBV6-5 and TRBJ2-5; D may correspond to TRBD1 or TRBD2 (5 bases each). The CDR3 loop spans 14 amino acids. V shed 7 bases and J shed 5 bases, with 17 bases lying between them. Germline V gene data show CDR1 as MNHEY and CDR2 as SVGAGI. CDR3 loop: CASNSRGTMETQYF. The DNA of the CDR3 is TGTGCCAGCAACTCACGAGGGACGATGGAGACCCAGTACTTC.

This clonotype was seen only a few times. This may be a read error, as it is one base from a much larger clone. V gene TRBV5-6 combines with J gene TRBJ1-1; 8 bases fit TRBD1. This CDR3 has 15 amino acids. CDR1 and CDR2 from the germline V gene are SGHDT and YYEEEE. In nucleotides, the CDR3 is TGTGCCGGCAGCCGATCGGACAGGGTAAACACTGAAGCTTTCTTT. Its protein is CAGSRSDRVNTEAFF.

This clonotype was recorded at least ten times. The chain carries TRBV10-2 and TRBJ1-4; a weak D match, TRBD1 (5 bases). There are 14 residues in the CDR3. CDR1 and CDR2 from the germline V gene are WSHSY and SAAADI. V was clipped by 2 bases and J by 6 bases, with 10 bases between them. The CDR3 sequence: CASSEEGSDEKLFF. In DNA, the CDR3 is TGCGCCAGCAGTGAGGAGGGGTCGGATGAAAAACTGTTTTTT.

The V gene is TRBV18, the J gene TRBJ1-1, with 7 bases that match TRBD1. CDR3 size: 16 residues. Germline CDR1 reads KGHSH; CDR2 reads LQKENI. Losses at the gene ends were 3 bases for V and 0 bases for J; bases not matched to a gene: 7. The CDR3 bases are TGTGCCAGCTCACCCAGGGGGGCAGTCCTGAACACTGAAGCTTTCTTT. It translates to CASSPRGAVLNTEAFF.

The chain has TRBV29-1 and TRBJ2-5, with a tentative D call TRBD1 (5 bases). The CDR3 covers 13 residues. CDR1 is SQVTM and CDR2 is ANQGSEA in the germline V gene. Trimming took 4 bases from V and 5 from J, leaving 14 bases between them. The CDR3 DNA is TGCAGCGTTGTGGGGCAGGGAATGGAGACCCAGTACTTC. Protein sequence: CSVVGQGMETQYF.

V usage is TRBV5-1 and J usage is TRBJ1-1; weak D call: TRBD1 (6 bases). V lost 0 bases and J 4 bases, leaving 19 bases between the germline ends. The CDR3 consists of 17 residues. CDR1 SGHRS and CDR2 YFSETQ come from the germline V gene. CDR3 amino acids: CASSLGVNRVLGTEAFF. As DNA, the CDR3 is TGCGCCAGCAGCTTGGGGGTCAACAGGGTCCTGGGCACTGAAGCTTTCTTT.

This chain uses TRBV7-3 with TRBJ1-3, with D hard to call. CDR1 SGHTA and CDR2 FQGTGA come from the germline V gene. V shed 3 bases and J shed 7 bases, with 4 bases lying between them. The CDR3 consists of 11 residues. In DNA, the CDR3 is TGTGCCAGCAGCTTCGCGAACACCATATATTTT. Its translation: CASSFANTIYF.

A note on this clonotype: This CDR3 is missing its conserved last phenylalanine or tryptophan, likely due to a read error. The DNA is left out, because the CDR3 cannot be placed on it with certainty; the CDR3 is given as TCRdb lists it. CDR3 sequence: CAISGTEGIA. This rearrangement joins TRBV10-3 to TRBJ1-3. The germline gives CDR1 ENHRY, CDR2 SYGVKD. The CDR3 comprises 10 residues, both ends counted.

This chain joins TRBV20-1 and TRBJ2-5; TRBD2 matches 9 bases. After removal of 3 bases from V and 2 bases from J, the junction contained 7 bases not matched to a gene. Germline lookup yields CDR1 DFQATT and CDR2 SNEGSKA (reference sequence). This CDR3 comprises 15 residues. Here the CDR3 DNA reads TGCAGTGCTAGTATGGCTAGCGGGACTCAAGAGACCCAGTACTTC. The encoded protein is CSASMASGTQETQYF.

Turning to this clonotype: A much larger clone is a single base away; this may be a read error. The chain carries TRBV2 and TRBJ2-5; D is unresolved. With 6 bases removed from V and 6 bases from J, the gap between germline ends came to 8 bases. The CDR3 spans 11 residues. The germline gives CDR1 SNHLY, CDR2 FYNNEI. Written as DNA, the CDR3 is TGTGCCAGCAGCCTTCAACAGACCCAGTACTTC. Protein sequence: CASSLQQTQYF.

The rearrangement uses TRBV10-2 and TRBJ1-2, with D perhaps matching TRBD1 (5 bases). Trimming stripped 7 bases from V and 2 bases from J, with 23 bases between. The germline V gene has CDR1 WSHSY and CDR2 SAAADI. The CDR3 spans 17 residues. The CDR3 loop is CASTGLVSAGSNYGYTF. The CDR3 DNA reads as TGCGCCAGCACGGGACTAGTCAGCGCCGGGTCCAACTATGGCTACACCTTC.

The chain recombines TRBV20-1 with TRBJ1-2; 9 bases match TRBD1. The CDR3 extends over 13 amino acids. Germline V lookup: CDR1 DFQATT, CDR2 SNEGSKA (reference sequence). The V gene end was trimmed by 5 bases and the J gene end by 8 bases; junction bases not matched to a gene: 9. The CDR3 loop reads CSAGGQGSRGYTF. CDR3 nucleotide sequence: TGCAGTGCTGGGGGACAGGGTAGTCGGGGCTACACCTTC.

J is TRBJ1-2 and V is TRBV9; possible D gene TRBD1, 6 bases. This CDR3 has 14 amino acids. V was trimmed by 6 bases and J by 2 bases, leaving 14 bases between them. Germline V gives CDR1 SGDLS, CDR2 YYNGEE. CDR3 DNA: TGTGCCAGCAATGGGGGGGCGGCGAACTATGGCTACACCTTC. Its translation is CASNGGAANYGYTF.

The sample holds one count of this clonotype. This likely comes from a read error, as the CDR3 has no conserved phenylalanine or tryptophan at its end. No DNA is shown, since the ends of the CDR3 on it are uncertain; the CDR3 is the one TCRdb lists. The chain carries TRBV7-2 and TRBJ1-3. Germline CDR1 is SGHTA and CDR2 is FQGNSA. The CDR3 spans 9 amino acids, including both terminal residues. CDR3 amino acids: CASSLLLSA.